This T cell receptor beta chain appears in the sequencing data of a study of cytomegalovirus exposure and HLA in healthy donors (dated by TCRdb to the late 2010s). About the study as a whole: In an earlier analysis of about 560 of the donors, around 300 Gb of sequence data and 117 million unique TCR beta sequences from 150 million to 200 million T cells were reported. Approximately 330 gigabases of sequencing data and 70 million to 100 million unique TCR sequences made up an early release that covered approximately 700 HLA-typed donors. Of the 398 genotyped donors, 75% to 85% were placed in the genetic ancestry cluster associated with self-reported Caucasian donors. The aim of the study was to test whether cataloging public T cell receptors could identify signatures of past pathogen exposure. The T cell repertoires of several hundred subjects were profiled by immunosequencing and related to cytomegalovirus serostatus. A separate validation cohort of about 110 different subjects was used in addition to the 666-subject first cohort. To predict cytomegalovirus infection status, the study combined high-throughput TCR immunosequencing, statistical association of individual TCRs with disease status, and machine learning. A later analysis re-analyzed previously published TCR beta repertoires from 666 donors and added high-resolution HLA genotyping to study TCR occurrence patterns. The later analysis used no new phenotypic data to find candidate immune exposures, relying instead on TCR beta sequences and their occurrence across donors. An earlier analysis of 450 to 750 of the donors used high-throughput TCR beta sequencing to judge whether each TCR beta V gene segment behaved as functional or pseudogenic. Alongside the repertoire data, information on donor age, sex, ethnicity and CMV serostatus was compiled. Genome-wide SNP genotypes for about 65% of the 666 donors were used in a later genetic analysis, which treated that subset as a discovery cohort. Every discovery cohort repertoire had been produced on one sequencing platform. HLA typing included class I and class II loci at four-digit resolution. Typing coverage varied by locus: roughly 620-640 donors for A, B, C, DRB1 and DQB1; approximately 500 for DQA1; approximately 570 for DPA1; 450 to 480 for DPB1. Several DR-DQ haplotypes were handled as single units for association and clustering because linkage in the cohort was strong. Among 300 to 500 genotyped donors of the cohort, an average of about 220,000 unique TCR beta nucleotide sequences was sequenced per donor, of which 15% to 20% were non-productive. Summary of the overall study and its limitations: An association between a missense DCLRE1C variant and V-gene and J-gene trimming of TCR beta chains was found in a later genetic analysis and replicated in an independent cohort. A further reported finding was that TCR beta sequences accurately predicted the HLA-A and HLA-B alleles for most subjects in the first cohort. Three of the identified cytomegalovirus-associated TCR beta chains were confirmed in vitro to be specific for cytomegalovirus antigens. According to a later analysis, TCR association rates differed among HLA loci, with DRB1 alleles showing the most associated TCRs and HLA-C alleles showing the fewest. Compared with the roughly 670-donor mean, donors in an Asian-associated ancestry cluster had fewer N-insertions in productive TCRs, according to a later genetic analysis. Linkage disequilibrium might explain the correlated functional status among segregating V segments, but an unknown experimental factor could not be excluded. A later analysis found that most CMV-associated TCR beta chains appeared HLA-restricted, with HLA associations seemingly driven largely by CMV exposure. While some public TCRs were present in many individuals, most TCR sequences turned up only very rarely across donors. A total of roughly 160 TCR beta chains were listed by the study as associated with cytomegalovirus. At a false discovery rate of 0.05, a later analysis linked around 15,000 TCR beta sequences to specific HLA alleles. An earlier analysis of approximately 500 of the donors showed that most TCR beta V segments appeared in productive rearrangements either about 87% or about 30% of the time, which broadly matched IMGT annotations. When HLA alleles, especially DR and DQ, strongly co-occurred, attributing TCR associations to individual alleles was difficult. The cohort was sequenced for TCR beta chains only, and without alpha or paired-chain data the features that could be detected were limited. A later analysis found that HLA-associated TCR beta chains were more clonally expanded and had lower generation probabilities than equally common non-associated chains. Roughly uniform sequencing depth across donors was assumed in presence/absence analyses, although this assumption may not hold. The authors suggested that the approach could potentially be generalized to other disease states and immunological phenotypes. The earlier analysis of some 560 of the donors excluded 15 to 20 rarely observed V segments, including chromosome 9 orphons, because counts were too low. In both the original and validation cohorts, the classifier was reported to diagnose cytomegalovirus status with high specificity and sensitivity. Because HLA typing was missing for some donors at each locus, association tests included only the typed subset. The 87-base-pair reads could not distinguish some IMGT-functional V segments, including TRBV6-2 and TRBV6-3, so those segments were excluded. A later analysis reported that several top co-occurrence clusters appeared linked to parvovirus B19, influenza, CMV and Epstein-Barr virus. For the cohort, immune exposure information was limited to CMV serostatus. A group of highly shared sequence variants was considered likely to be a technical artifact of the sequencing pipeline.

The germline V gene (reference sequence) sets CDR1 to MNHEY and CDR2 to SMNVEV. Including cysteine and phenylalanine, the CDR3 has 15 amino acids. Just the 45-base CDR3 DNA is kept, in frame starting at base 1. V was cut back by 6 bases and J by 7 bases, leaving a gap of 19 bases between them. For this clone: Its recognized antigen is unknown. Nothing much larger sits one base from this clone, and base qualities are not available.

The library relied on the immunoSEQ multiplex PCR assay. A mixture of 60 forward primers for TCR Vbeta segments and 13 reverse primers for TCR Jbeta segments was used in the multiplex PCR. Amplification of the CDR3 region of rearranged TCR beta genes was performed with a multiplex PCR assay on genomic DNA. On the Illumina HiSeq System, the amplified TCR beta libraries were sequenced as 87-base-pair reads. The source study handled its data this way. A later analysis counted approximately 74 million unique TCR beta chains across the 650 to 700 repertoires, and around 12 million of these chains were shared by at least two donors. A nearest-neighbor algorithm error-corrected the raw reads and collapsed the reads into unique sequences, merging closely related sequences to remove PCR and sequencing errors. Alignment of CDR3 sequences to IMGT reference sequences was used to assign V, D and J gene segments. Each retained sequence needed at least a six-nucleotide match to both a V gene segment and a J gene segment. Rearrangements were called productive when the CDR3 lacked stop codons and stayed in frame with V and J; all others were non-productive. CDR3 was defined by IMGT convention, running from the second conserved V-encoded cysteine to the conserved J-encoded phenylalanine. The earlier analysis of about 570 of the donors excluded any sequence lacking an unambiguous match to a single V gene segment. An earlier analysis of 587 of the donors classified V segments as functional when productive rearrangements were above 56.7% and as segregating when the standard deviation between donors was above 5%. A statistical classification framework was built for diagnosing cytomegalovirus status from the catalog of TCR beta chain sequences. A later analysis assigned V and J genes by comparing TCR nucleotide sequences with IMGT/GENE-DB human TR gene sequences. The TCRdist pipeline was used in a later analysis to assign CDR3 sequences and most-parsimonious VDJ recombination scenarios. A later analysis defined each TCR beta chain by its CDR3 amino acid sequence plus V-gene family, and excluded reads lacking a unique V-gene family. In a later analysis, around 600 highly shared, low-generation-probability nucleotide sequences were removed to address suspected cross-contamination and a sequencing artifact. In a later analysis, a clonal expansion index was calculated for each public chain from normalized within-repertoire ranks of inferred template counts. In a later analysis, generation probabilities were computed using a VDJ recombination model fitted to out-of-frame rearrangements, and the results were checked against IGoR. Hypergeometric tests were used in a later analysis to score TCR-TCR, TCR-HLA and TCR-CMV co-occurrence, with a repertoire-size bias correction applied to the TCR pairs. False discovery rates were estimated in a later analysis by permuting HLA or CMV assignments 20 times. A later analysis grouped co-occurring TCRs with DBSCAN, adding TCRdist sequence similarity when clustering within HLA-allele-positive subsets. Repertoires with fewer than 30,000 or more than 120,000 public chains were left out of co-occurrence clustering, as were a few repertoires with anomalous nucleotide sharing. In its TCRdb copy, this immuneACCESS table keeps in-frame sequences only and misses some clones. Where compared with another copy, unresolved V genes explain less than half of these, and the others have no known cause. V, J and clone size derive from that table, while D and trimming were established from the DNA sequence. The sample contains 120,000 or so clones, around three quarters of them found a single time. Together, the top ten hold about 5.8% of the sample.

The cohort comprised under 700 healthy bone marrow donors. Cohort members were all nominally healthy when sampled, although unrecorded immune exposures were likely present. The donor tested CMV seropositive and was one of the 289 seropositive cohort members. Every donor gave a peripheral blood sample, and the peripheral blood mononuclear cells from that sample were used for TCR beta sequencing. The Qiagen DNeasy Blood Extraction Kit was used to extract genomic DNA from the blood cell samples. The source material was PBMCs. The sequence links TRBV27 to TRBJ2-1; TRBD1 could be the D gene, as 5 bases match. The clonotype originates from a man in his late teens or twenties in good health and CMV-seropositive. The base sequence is TGTGCCAGCAGACCTTCATATACTTACAGGAATGAGCAGTTCTTC. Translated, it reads CASRPSYTYRNEQFF.